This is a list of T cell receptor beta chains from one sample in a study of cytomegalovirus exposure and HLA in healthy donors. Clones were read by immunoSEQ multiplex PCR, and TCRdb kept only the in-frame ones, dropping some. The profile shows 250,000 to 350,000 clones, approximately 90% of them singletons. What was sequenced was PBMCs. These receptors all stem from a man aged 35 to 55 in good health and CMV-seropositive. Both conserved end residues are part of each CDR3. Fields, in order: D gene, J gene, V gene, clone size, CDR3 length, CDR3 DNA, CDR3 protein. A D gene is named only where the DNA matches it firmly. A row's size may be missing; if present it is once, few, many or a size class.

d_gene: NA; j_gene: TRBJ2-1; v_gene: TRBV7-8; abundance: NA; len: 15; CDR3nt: TGTGCCAGCAGCTTAGTACAGGGAACCTACAATGAGCAGTTCTTC; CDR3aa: CASSLVQGTYNEQFF
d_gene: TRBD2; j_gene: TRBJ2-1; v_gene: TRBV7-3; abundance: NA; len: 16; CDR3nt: TGTGCCAGCAGCCCACCGCCCCTAGCGGGAGCCAATGAGCAGTTCTTC; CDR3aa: CASSPPPLAGANEQFF
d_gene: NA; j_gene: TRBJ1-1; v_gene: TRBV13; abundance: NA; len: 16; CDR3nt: TGTGCCAGCCTACCCGGGTCAGGACGGGAGAACACTGAAGCTTTCTTT; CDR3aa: CASLPGSGRENTEAFF
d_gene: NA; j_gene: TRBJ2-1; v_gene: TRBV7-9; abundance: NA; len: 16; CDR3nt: TGTGCCAGCAGCTTTTCCGGGACTGGCGGTGTTGGTGAGCAGTTCTTC; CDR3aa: CASSFSGTGGVGEQFF
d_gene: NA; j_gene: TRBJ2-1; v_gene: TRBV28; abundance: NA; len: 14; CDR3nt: TGTGCCAGCAGGAACCGAGCCCCCGCGGATGAGCAGTTCTTC; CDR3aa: CASRNRAPADEQFF
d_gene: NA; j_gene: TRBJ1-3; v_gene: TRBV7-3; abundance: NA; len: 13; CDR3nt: TGTGCCAGCAGCCCGCCGGGGTCCGGCACCATATATTTT; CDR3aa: CASSPPGSGTIYF
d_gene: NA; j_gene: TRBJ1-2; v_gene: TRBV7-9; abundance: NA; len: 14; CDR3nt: TGTGCCAGCAGCGTCACGGGATTAAACTATGGCTACACCTTC; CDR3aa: CASSVTGLNYGYTF
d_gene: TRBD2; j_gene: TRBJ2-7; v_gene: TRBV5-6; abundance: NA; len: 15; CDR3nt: TGTGCCAGCAGCTGGGGCGGGAGGGCCTCCTACGAGCAGTACTTC; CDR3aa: CASSWGGRASYEQYF
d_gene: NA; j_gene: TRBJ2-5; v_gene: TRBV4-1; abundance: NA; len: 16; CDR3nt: TGCGCCAGCAGCCAACCCTCGGAGACGGGGAAGAAGACCCAGTACTTC; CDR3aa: CASSQPSETGKKTQYF
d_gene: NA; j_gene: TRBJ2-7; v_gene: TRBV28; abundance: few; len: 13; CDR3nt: TGTGCCAGCAGTCTCCCCGGTCCCTACGAGCAGTACTTC; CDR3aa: CASSLPGPYEQYF
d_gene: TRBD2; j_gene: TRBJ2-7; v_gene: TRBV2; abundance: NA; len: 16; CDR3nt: TGTGCCAGCAGTGAAGCGGTTAGCGGGGCCTCCTACGAGCAGTACTTC; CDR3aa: CASSEAVSGASYEQYF
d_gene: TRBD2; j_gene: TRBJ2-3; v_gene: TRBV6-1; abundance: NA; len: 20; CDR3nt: TGTGCCAGCAGTGAAGCGGGATTGGCTAGCGGGAGATTTAGCACAGATACGCAGTATTTT; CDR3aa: CASSEAGLASGRFSTDTQYF
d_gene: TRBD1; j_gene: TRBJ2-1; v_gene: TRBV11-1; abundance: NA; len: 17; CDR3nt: TGTGCCAGCAGCGCCAACAGGGGGCTCATCACCTACAATGAGCAGTTCTTC; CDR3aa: CASSANRGLITYNEQFF
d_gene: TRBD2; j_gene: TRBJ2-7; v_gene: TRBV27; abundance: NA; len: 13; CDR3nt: TGTGCCAGCAGTTTCGGGGGGGGCTACGAGCAGTACTTC; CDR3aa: CASSFGGGYEQYF
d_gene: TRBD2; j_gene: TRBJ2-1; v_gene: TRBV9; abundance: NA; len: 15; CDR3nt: TGTGCCAGCAGCGTAGCTAGCGGGAGGGCGAATGAGCAGTTCTTC; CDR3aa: CASSVASGRANEQFF
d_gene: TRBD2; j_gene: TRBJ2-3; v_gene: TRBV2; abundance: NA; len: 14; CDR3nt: TGTGCCAGCAGCCGGACTAGCGGCACAGATACGCAGTATTTT; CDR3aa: CASSRTSGTDTQYF
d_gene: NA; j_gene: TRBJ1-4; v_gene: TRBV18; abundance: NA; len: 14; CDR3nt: TGTGCCAGCTCACCTCTCGGAGGGACTGAAAAACTGTTTTTT; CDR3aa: CASSPLGGTEKLFF
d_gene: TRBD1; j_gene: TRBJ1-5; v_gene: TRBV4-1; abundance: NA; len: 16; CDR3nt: TGCGCCAGCAGCCGCTTGGGACAGGGACCGAATCAGCCCCAGCATTTT; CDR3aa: CASSRLGQGPNQPQHF
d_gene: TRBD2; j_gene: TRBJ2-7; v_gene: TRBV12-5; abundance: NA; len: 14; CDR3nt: TGTGCTAGTGGTTTGGGCGGACTAGTGGCCGAGCAGTACTTC; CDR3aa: CASGLGGLVAEQYF
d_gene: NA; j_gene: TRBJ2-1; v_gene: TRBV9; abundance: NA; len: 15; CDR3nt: TGTGCCAGCAGCGTAGCAGGGCCTCTGTACAATGAGCAGTTCTTC; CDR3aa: CASSVAGPLYNEQFF
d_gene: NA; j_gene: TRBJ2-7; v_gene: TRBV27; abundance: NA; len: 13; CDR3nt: TGTGCCAGCAGTTCGGACTACATTTACGAGCAGTACTTC; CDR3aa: CASSSDYIYEQYF
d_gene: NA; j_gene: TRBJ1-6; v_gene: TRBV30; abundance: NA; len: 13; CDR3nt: TGTGCCTGGGTACAGGGATCTGGTTCACCCCTCCACTTT; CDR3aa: CAWVQGSGSPLHF
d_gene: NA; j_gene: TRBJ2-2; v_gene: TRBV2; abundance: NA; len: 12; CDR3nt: TGTGCCTCCCGGGGTGGGTTTGGGGAGCTGTTTTTT; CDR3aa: CASRGGFGELFF
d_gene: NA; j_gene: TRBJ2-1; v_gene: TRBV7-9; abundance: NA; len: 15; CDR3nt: TGTGCCAGCAGCTTAAGGAGGGGGCGAAGTAATGAGCAGTTCTTC; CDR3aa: CASSLRRGRSNEQFF
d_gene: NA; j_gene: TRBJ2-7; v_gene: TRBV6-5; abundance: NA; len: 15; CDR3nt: TGTGCCAGCAGGTCAGGGGCTCCGACTGGCTACGAGCAGTACTTC; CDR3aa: CASRSGAPTGYEQYF
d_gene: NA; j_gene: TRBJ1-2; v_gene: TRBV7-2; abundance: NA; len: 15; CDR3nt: TGTGCCAGCAGCTTAGTAAGGTCAGGGGACTATGGCTACACCTTC; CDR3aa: CASSLVRSGDYGYTF
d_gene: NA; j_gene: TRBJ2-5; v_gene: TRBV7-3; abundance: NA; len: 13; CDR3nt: TGTGCCAGCAGCGCCCGGCGGCAAGAGACCCAGTACTTC; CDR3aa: CASSARRQETQYF
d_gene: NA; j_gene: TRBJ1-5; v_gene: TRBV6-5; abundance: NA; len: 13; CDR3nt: TGTGCCAGCAGCCGCGTCGGCAATCAGCCCCAGCATTTT; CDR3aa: CASSRVGNQPQHF
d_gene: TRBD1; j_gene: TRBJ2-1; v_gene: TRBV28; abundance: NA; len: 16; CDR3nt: TGTGCCAGCAGTTTCTCCGGGACAGGGGCCAACAATGAGCAGTTCTTC; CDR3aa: CASSFSGTGANNEQFF
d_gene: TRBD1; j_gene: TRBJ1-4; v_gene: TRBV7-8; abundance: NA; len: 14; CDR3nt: TGTGCCAGCAGCGCGGGACAGCTGAATGAAAAACTGTTTTTT; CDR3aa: CASSAGQLNEKLFF
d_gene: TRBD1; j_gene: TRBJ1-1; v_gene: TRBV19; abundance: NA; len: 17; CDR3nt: TGTGCCAGTAGTACTCCCCGACAGGGGGTCGGGTACACTGAAGCTTTCTTT; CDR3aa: CASSTPRQGVGYTEAFF
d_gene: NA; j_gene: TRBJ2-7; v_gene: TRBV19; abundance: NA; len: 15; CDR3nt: TGTGCCAGTACCCCGTACGGGGGGCGGGCCTACGAGCAGTACTTC; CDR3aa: CASTPYGGRAYEQYF
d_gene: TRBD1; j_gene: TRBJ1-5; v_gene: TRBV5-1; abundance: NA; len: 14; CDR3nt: TGCGCCAGCAGCGAGACAGGGGTGGGTCAGCCCCAGCATTTT; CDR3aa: CASSETGVGQPQHF
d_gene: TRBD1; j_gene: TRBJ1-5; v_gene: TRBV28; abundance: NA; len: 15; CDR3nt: TGTGCCAGCAGTTCGCTCAGGGGGGGCAATCAGCCCCAGCATTTT; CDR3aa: CASSSLRGGNQPQHF
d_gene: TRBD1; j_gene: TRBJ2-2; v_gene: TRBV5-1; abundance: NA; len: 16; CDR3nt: TGCGCCAGCCGCCCCATTTACAGGGGAGTGGCCGGGGAGCTGTTTTTT; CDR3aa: CASRPIYRGVAGELFF
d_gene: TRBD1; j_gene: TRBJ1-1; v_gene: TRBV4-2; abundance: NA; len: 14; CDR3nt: TGTGCCAGCAGCCGGGGACAGGGGTCGACTGAAGCTTTCTTT; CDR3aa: CASSRGQGSTEAFF
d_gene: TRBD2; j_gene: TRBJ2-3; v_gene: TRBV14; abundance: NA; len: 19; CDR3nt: TGTGCCAGCAGCCAAGATCATTTGTTGTTGTCTAGCGGGAGCGATACGCAGTATTTT; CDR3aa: CASSQDHLLLSSGSDTQYF
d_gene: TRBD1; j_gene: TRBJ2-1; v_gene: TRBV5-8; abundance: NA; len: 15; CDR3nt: TGTGCCAGCAGCTTTCCGGGACAGCCCTACAATGAGCAGTTCTTC; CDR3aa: CASSFPGQPYNEQFF
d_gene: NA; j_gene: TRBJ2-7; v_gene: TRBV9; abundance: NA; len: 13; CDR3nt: TGTGCCAGCAGCCCCGGACAGACCTACGAGCAGTACTTC; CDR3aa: CASSPGQTYEQYF
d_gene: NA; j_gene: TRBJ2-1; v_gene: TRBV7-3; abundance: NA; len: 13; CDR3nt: TGTGCCAGCAGCTTAACTAGCTACAATGAGCAGTTCTTC; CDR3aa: CASSLTSYNEQFF
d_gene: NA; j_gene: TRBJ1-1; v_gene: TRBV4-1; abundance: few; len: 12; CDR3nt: TGCGCCAGCAGCCAAAGGACGGGGGAAGCTTTCTTT; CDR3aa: CASSQRTGEAFF
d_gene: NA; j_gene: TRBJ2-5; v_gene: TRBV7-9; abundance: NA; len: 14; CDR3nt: TGTGCCAGCAGCACTTGGACAGCACAAGAGACCCAGTACTTC; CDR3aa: CASSTWTAQETQYF
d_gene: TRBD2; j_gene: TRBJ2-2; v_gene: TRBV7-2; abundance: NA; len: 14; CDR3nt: TGTGCCAGCAGCTTTGGCGGGAGGACCGGGGAGCTGTTTTTT; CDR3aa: CASSFGGRTGELFF
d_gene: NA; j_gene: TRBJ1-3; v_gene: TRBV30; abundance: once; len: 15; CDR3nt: TGTGCCTGGAGTGTAGACGGGTACTCTGGAAACACCATATATTTT; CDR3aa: CAWSVDGYSGNTIYF
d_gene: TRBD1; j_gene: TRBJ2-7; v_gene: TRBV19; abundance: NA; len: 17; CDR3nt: TGTGCCAGTAGTATACGTACAGGGGAAAGGACGTCCTACGAGCAGTACTTC; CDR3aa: CASSIRTGERTSYEQYF
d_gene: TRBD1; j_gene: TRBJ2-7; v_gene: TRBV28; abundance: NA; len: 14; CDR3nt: TGTGCCAGCAGTAGGACAGGGGGCGCCCACGAGCAGTACTTC; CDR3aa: CASSRTGGAHEQYF
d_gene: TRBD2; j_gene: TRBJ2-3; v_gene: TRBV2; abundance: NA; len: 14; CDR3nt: TGTGCCAGCAACCTAGCGGGGGGTTTAGATACGCAGTATTTT; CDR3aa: CASNLAGGLDTQYF
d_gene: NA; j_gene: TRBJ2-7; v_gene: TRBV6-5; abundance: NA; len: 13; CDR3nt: TGTGCCAGCAGCCGTACAGGGTCCTACGAGCAGTACTTC; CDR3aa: CASSRTGSYEQYF
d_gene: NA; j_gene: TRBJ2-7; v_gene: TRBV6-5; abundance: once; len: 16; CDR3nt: TGTGCCAGCAGTTACGGCGGCCCAGGGGGGCCCTACGAGCAGTACTTC; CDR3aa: CASSYGGPGGPYEQYF
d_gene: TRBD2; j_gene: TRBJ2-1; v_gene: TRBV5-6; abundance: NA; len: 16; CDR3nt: TGTGCCAGCAGCTTCGCTAGCGGGAGCTCCTACAATGAGCAGTTCTTC; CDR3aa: CASSFASGSSYNEQFF
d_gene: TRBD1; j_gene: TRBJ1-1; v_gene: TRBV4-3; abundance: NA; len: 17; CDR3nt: TGCGCCAGCAGCCAAGCCGGGACAGGGGGCGCGGGCACTGAAGCTTTCTTT; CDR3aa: CASSQAGTGGAGTEAFF
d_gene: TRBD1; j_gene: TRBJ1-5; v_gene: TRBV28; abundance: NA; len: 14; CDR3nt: TGTGCCAGCATCCCGGGACAGGGAATTCCCCCTTGGCATTTT; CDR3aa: CASIPGQGIPPWHF
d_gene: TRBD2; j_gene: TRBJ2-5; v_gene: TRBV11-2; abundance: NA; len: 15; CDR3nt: TGTGCCAGCAGCCCTGGACTAGCGGGGGGTCAGACCCAGTACTTC; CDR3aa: CASSPGLAGGQTQYF
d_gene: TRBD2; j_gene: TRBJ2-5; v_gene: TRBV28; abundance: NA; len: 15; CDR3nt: TGTGCCAGCAGCACCGGAGCTACCGCGGGAGGGCCCGCGTACTTC; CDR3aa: CASSTGATAGGPAYF
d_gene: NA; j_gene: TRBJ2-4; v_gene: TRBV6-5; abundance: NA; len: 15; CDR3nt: TGTGCCAGCAGTTACTTCCGGGGAGCCAAAAACATTCAGTACTTC; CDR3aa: CASSYFRGAKNIQYF
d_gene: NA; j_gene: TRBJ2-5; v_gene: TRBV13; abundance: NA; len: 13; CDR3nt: TGTGCCAGCAGCCCCGACATCCGTGGGACCCAGTACTTC; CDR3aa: CASSPDIRGTQYF
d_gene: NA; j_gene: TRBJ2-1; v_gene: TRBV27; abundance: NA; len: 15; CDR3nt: TGTGCCAGCAGTTTTGGTGGGAGAGGATACAATGAGCAGTTCTTC; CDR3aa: CASSFGGRGYNEQFF